These T cell receptor beta chains were read from a single sample in a study of T cells after yellow fever vaccination. TCRdb re-called the 5' RACE reads through MiXCR, storing one row per CDR3 protein. The profile covers under 200,000 distinct CDR3 sequences, with 9.5% to 12% appearing a single time and about 40% taken by the ten largest. Sequencing used CD8+ T cells sorted from PBMCs, obtained 15 days after the yellow fever booster vaccination. These TCRs come from a man aged 18 to 35 who received the YFV17D yellow fever vaccine. The CDR3 runs from the conserved cysteine through the conserved F or W. A D gene is named only where the DNA matches it firmly. Clone size is shown for a subset of rows, as once, few, many or a class of expanded clone.

>TRBJ2-7|TRBV9|few|TRBD2
TGTGCCAGCAGTCCTGGGACTAGCGGCTCCTACGAGCAGTACTTC
CASSPGTSGSYEQYF
>TRBJ2-3|TRBV7-9|few|TRBD2
TGTGCCAGCATCGCCCTAGCGGGGGTTGGAGATACGCAGTATTTT
CASIALAGVGDTQYF
>TRBJ2-7|TRBV4-1|NA|TRBD1
TGCGCCAGCAGCCATCTCAAGGGGGCGGGCTACGAGCAGTACTTC
CASSHLKGAGYEQYF
>TRBJ1-3|TRBV15|few|NA
TGTGCCACCAGCAGATCGCGAGGAAACACCATATATTTT
CATSRSRGNTIYF
>TRBJ2-7|TRBV5-6|many|TRBD1
TGTGCCAGCAGCTACGCCGGGACAGGCACCGAGCAGTACTTC
CASSYAGTGTEQYF
>TRBJ1-1|TRBV10-3|once|NA
TGTGCCATCAGCCCAGGAGGGGGGCCTGAAGCTTTCTTT
CAISPGGGPEAFF
>TRBJ2-3|TRBV20-1|medium-sized|TRBD1
TGCAGTGCTAGCGAACCCGACAGGGGCGCAGATACGCAGTATTTT
CSASEPDRGADTQYF
>TRBJ2-5|TRBV4-1|few|TRBD2
TGCGCCAGCAGACCTAGCGGGGGGAGTGAGACCCAGTACTTC
CASRPSGGSETQYF
>TRBJ2-5|TRBV5-6|NA|NA
TGTGCCAGCAGTTCATTCTCCGCAGACACCCAAGAGACCCAGTACTTC
CASSSFSADTQETQYF
>TRBJ2-1|TRBV27|few|TRBD1
TGTGCCAGCAGTTCTCAGGGGGTTTACAATGAGCAGTTCTTC
CASSSQGVYNEQFF
>TRBJ2-5|TRBV12-3/TRBV12-4|few|TRBD2
TGTGCCAGCAGTTCCCGGACTAGCGGGGGAGAGACCCAGTACTTC
CASSSRTSGGETQYF
>TRBJ1-1|TRBV7-9|few|TRBD1
TGTGCCAGCACCTTGACAGGGGAGAACACTGAAGCTTTCTTT
CASTLTGENTEAFF
>TRBJ1-4|TRBV6-5|few|NA
TGTGCCAGCAGTTACGGTCGAACAACTAATGAAAAACTGTTTTTT
CASSYGRTTNEKLFF
>TRBJ2-2|TRBV28|few|NA
TGTGCCAGCAGCCCCGGGTTCACCGGGGAGCTGTTTTTT
CASSPGFTGELFF